The source of this TCR beta chain is a study of blood T cell repertoires in COVID-19. Turning to the study itself: Sources were T cells, B-cell-depleted T cells, or PBMCs; the material itself was cDNA or gDNA.

This clone was picked up one time. Methods used by the authors: Estimates of nucleated cell counts were drawn from the amplification of reference gene primers. Sequenced by immunoSEQ multiplex PCR; TCRdb stores in-frame clones only, minus some. V and J calls and clone size are those listed in that table; D and trimming were worked out from the DNA. Counted here are more than 25,000 clones, around 80% occurring once; the ten biggest clones make up 10% to 15%. This clonotype originated in a human donor in a cohort sampled during active COVID-19. The sequenced sample consisted of peripheral blood.

Here the CDR3 DNA reads TGTGCCAGCAGTAGGAGCGGGGGGAATGAGCAGTTCTTC. This sequence encodes CASSRSGGNEQFF. The V call is TRBV27, the J call TRBJ2-1; 9 nucleotides align to TRBD2. With 5 bases clipped from V and 7 bases from J, the junction kept 3 bases outside the gene matches. There are 13 residues in the CDR3. Germline-derived CDR1 and CDR2 are MNHEY and SMNVEV (reference sequence).